A single sample is the source of the 28 T cell receptor beta chains below, sequenced in a study of T cell responses to AZD1222 COVID-19 vaccine (dated by TCRdb to 2020 to 2023). The protocol used for the library was the immunoSEQ multiplex PCR assay. The immuneACCESS repertoire file appears here via TCRdb, limited to in-frame rearrangements. These files lack a portion of the clones; in checked studies, under half of the deficit traces to unresolved V genes, and the cause of the others is not known. Here the sample has 170,000 or so clones; 90% occur a single time. Of the sample, roughly 2.8% is held by the ten largest clones. According to the study, the label for this sample's time point signals: baseline before first vaccination. The source was peripheral blood, collected on day 0 of AZD1222 vaccination. Receptors originate from an adult in good health.

The rearrangement joins TRBV19 to TRBJ1-1; 8 positions agree with TRBD1. The length of the CDR3 is 12 residues. V lost 8 bases to trimming and J lost 10 bases; unmatched junction nucleotides: 9. Germline CDR1 LNHDA, CDR2 SQIVND (reference sequence). CDR3 residues: CASSGAGGRAFF. The CDR3 nucleotides are TGTGCCAGTTCCGGGGCAGGGGGCAGAGCTTTCTTT.

The chain recombines TRBV30 with TRBJ1-5; D perhaps matches TRBD1 (6 bases). CDR1 GTSNPN and CDR2 SVGIG come from the germline V gene (reference sequence). Trimming cost V 1 base and J 0 bases, with 19 bases left between them. CDR3 length equals 18 residues. DNA of the CDR3: TGTGCCTGGAGTGCCAGACACTTAGGACAGTATAGCAATCAGCCCCAGCATTTT. This translates into CAWSARHLGQYSNQPQHF.

CDR3 protein: CASSPRLAGGRTRSYEQYF. The CDR3 bases are TGTGCCAGCAGTCCCCGACTAGCGGGGGGCCGTACTCGCTCCTACGAGCAGTACTTC. This chain uses TRBV27 with TRBJ2-7, with 13 nucleotides matching TRBD2. Looked up from germline, CDR1 is MNHEY and CDR2 is SMNVEV (reference sequence). This CDR3 region has 19 residues. J gave up 0 bases and V 5 bases, and 13 bases lay outside the gene matches.

The chain is built from TRBV15 and TRBJ2-7; D not certain. Germline CDR1 reads LNHNV; CDR2 reads YYDKDF (reference sequence). The CDR3 extends over 14 amino acids. Trimming took off 0 bases at V and 2 bases at J, with 8 bases between the two ends. The CDR3 nucleotides are TGTGCCACCAGCAGAGATGTGGAGACCTACGAGCAGTACTTC. Translation: CATSRDVETYEQYF.

The chain couples TRBV5-4 to TRBJ2-7; D unresolved. Trimming shortened V by 2 bases and J by 5 bases, and 5 bases separated the two germline ends. Germline loops: CDR1 SGHNT, CDR2 YYREEE (reference sequence). The CDR3 is made up of 11 amino acids. The CDR3 bases are TGTGCCAGCAGCTTAGTTAACGAGCAGTACTTC. Translating it yields CASSLVNEQYF.

In its sample, this clone was seen once. The rearrangement joins TRBV23-1 to TRBJ1-2; D gene ambiguous. TRBV23-1 is an open reading frame, and its role is uncertain. The CDR3 covers 13 residues. Deletions cut 0 bases from V and 5 bases from J, with 7 bases between. DNA of the CDR3: TGCGCCAGCAGTCAATCCGCCCCTTATGGCTACACCTTC. Amino acid sequence: CASSQSAPYGYTF.

The chain couples TRBV10-3 to TRBJ2-5; 9 bases match TRBD2. The V segment lost 3 bases and the J segment 1 base; nucleotides outside the gene matches: 6. Germline V gene data show CDR1 as ENHRY and CDR2 as SYGVKD. The CDR3 totals 16 residues. The CDR3 spells CAISDLPTSGQETQYF. CDR3 nucleotides: TGTGCCATCAGTGACCTCCCGACTAGCGGCCAAGAGACCCAGTACTTC.

The V gene is TRBV13, the J gene TRBJ2-3; D might be TRBD1 (5 bases). Trimming shortened V by 0 bases and J by 4 bases, and 17 bases separated the two germline ends. The germline CDR1 and CDR2 sequences are PRHDT and FYEKMQ (reference sequence). The CDR3 consists of 17 residues. CDR3 nucleotides: TGTGCCAGCAGCTTAGGAAGAATTGGGGCGTGGGCAGATACGCAGTATTTT. Its translation is CASSLGRIGAWADTQYF.

This sequence joins TRBV9 and TRBJ2-1, with D unclear. The CDR3 has 14 amino acids. The germline V and J ends were trimmed by 0 bases and 7 bases, with 11 bases remaining between them. CDR1 and CDR2 (germline): SGDLS, YYNGEE. DNA for the CDR3: TGTGCCAGCAGCGTAGGTGGTGAACGTAATGAGCAGTTCTTC. Protein product: CASSVGGERNEQFF.

CDR3: CAISEEQYF. CDR3 nucleotides: TGTGCCATCAGTGAAGAGCAGTACTTC. V usage is TRBV10-3 and J usage is TRBJ2-7; D is ambiguous. Germline V gene lookup returns CDR1 ENHRY and CDR2 SYGVKD. The CDR3 sequence is 9 residues long. Trimming took 3 bases from V and 7 from J, leaving 1 base between them.

The chain uses TRBV7-9 and TRBJ1-1, with D tentatively TRBD1 (6 bases). This CDR3 region has 16 residues. Trimming took off 4 bases at V and 6 bases at J, with 21 bases between the two ends. Germline V gene lookup returns CDR1 SEHNR and CDR2 FQNEAQ (reference sequence). Here the CDR3 reads CASSSLMGGATAEAFF. CDR3 coding DNA: TGTGCCAGCAGCTCCCTGATGGGGGGGGCTACCGCTGAAGCTTTCTTT.

The gene calls are TRBV18 and TRBJ2-7; 7 bases map to TRBD1. Germline loops: CDR1 KGHSH, CDR2 LQKENI. This CDR3 is 14 amino acids long. With 4 bases clipped from V and 3 bases from J, the junction kept 6 bases outside the gene matches. CDR3 region: CASSQVTGFYEQYF. DNA of the CDR3: TGTGCCAGCTCACAAGTGACAGGGTTCTACGAGCAGTACTTC.

The rearrangement links TRBV13 to TRBJ1-2; D is perhaps TRBD1 (5 bases). Trimming took off 4 bases at V and 8 bases at J, with 17 bases between the two ends. Per germline, CDR1 PRHDT and CDR2 FYEKMQ (reference sequence). The CDR3 is made up of 14 amino acids. The CDR3 spells CASSSRGLGAGYTF. The CDR3 nucleotides are TGTGCCAGCAGCTCCCGGGGTCTTGGGGCCGGCTACACCTTC.

This chain connects TRBV19 to TRBJ2-3; TRBD2 matches at 11 bases. The CDR3 runs 15 residues. The ends lost 6 bases at V and 2 bases at J; junction bases unmatched: 4. Germline lookup yields CDR1 LNHDA and CDR2 SQIVND (reference sequence). CDR3 in amino acids: CASSPSGGLTDTQYF. The DNA for the CDR3 is TGTGCCAGTAGCCCTAGCGGGGGGCTCACAGATACGCAGTATTTT.

In nucleotides, the CDR3 is TGTGCCAGCAGCCTGGGGGGGACGAACACTGAAGCTTTCTTT. It translates to CASSLGGTNTEAFF. The rearrangement joins TRBV7-3 to TRBJ1-1; possibly TRBD1 for D (5 bases). Trimming took off 5 bases at V and 1 base at J, with 11 bases between the two ends. In germline, CDR1 is SGHTA, CDR2 FQGTGA. The CDR3 is made up of 14 amino acids.

The gene calls are TRBV5-1 and TRBJ1-4, with D tentatively TRBD1 (6 bases). V dropped 2 bases and J dropped 7 bases, with 12 bases sitting between them. Germline CDR1 is SGHRS and CDR2 is YFSETQ. The CDR3 extends over 14 amino acids. In nucleotides, the CDR3 is TGCGCCAGCAGCTTTACAGGGATGGTTGAAAAACTGTTTTTT. This translates into CASSFTGMVEKLFF.

The V call is TRBV2, the J call TRBJ1-1; D not resolved. The CDR3 is 13 amino acids. From germline, CDR1 is SNHLY and CDR2 FYNNEI. V was shortened by 10 bases and J by 4 bases, with 16 bases between the two germline ends. The CDR3 loop is CATKEALGTEAFF. CDR3 nucleotides: TGTGCCACCAAAGAGGCCCTTGGCACTGAAGCTTTCTTT. Filled out from reference TRBV2 and TRBJ1-1, the complete variable domain reads EPEVTQTPSHQVTQMGQEVILRCVPISNHLYFYWYRQILGQKVEFLVSFYNNEISEKSEIFDDQFSVERPDGSNFTLKIRSTKLEDSAMYFCATKEALGTEAFFGQGTRLTVV.

This chain joins TRBV19 and TRBJ2-7, with D uncertain. This CDR3 has 13 residues. Germline V gene data show CDR1 as LNHDA and CDR2 as SQIVND (reference sequence). The germline V and J ends were trimmed by 3 bases and 4 bases, with 10 bases remaining between them. This CDR3 is CASSMQVGYEQYF. CDR3 nucleotides: TGTGCCAGTAGTATGCAGGTGGGGTACGAGCAGTACTTC.

This chain uses TRBV7-9 with TRBJ1-1; D unclear. The CDR3 spans 15 residues. The germline V gene has CDR1 SEHNR and CDR2 FQNEAQ (reference sequence). Trimming left V 1 base short and J 1 base short, with 10 bases between. CDR3 sequence reads: CASSLGVLGNTEAFF. In DNA, the CDR3 is TGTGCCAGCAGCTTAGGGGTGCTGGGGAACACTGAAGCTTTCTTT.

The rearrangement links TRBV12-3 or TRBV12-4 to TRBJ1-1; possibly TRBD1 for D (5 bases). The CDR3 has 13 amino acids. Between the trimmed V and J ends, which lost 6 bases and 3 bases, there was a span of 11 bases. The CDR3 reads CASRGTAHTEAFF. CDR3 coding DNA: TGTGCCAGCAGGGGGACGGCGCACACTGAAGCTTTCTTT.

This chain connects TRBV7-9 to TRBJ1-5; possible D gene TRBD1, 5 bases. The V end was cut by 2 bases, the J end by 6 bases, with 11 bases between. CDR1 and CDR2 (germline): SEHNR, FQNEAQ (reference sequence). The CDR3 length is 14 residues. CDR3 region: CASSLKGPGQPQHF. CDR3 bases: TGTGCCAGCAGCTTAAAGGGACCCGGTCAGCCCCAGCATTTT.

CDR3 loop: CASSRRESGNTIYF. CDR3 bases: TGCGCCAGCAGCCGCAGGGAATCTGGAAACACCATATATTTT. The rearrangement uses TRBV5-1 and TRBJ1-3; D is perhaps TRBD1 (5 bases). This CDR3 is 14 amino acids long. The germline CDR1 and CDR2 sequences are SGHRS and YFSETQ. The V end lost 4 bases, the J end lost 1 base, and 9 bases lay between the germline ends.

The chain combines TRBV19 with TRBJ1-3; D is ambiguous. Deletions cut 9 bases from V and 4 bases from J, with 13 bases between. CDR1 and CDR2 (germline): LNHDA, SQIVND (reference sequence). The length of the CDR3 is 13 residues. In DNA form, the CDR3 reads TGTGCCAGCCTCCACAGAGACGGAAACACCATATATTTT. It yields the protein CASLHRDGNTIYF.

The chain links TRBV27 to TRBJ2-7, with 11 bases matching TRBD2. The CDR3 has 14 amino acids. Losses at the gene ends were 6 bases for V and 6 bases for J; bases not matched to a gene: 7. Per the germline V gene, CDR1 is MNHEY and CDR2 is SMNVEV (reference sequence). This CDR3 reads CASRPSGGILEQYF. DNA for the CDR3: TGTGCCAGCAGACCTAGCGGGGGGATCCTCGAGCAGTACTTC.

The chain employs TRBV7-2 and TRBJ1-4, with D perhaps TRBD1 (5 bases). The V gene's germline CDR1 is SGHTA and CDR2 FQGNSA. The V gene lost 2 bases and the J gene lost 11 bases, with 12 bases spanning the gap. This CDR3 is 13 amino acids long. The chain's CDR3 is CASSLTGSWKLFF. CDR3 DNA sequence: TGTGCCAGCAGCTTAACAGGCTCCTGGAAACTGTTTTTT.

This clone was counted between two and nine times. CDR3 nucleotide sequence: TGTGCCAGTAGTAATGGTCAGTGGAATTCACCCCTCCACTTT. Protein product: CASSNGQWNSPLHF. The chain links TRBV19 to TRBJ1-6; no definite D call. Trimming left V 4 bases short and J 7 bases short, with 11 bases between. The germline V gene has CDR1 LNHDA and CDR2 SQIVND (reference sequence). CDR3 size: 14 residues.

This chain joins TRBV9 and TRBJ2-7, with D maybe TRBD1 (5 bases). V gave up 0 bases and J gave up 3 bases, with 10 bases separating them. This CDR3 comprises 14 residues. Per the germline V gene, CDR1 is SGDLS and CDR2 is YYNGEE. The CDR3 DNA reads as TGTGCCAGCAGCGTAGCTGGACAACTCTACGAGCAGTACTTC. Translation: CASSVAGQLYEQYF.

The V call is TRBV6-1, the J call TRBJ1-5; D remains unclear. From germline, CDR1 is MNHNS and CDR2 SASEGT. V was cut by 1 base and J by 0 bases, with 10 bases left in between. This CDR3 has 16 residues. CDR3 residues: CASSEGRGPSNQPQHF. The CDR3 coding sequence is TGTGCCAGCAGTGAAGGGCGAGGCCCTAGCAATCAGCCCCAGCATTTT.